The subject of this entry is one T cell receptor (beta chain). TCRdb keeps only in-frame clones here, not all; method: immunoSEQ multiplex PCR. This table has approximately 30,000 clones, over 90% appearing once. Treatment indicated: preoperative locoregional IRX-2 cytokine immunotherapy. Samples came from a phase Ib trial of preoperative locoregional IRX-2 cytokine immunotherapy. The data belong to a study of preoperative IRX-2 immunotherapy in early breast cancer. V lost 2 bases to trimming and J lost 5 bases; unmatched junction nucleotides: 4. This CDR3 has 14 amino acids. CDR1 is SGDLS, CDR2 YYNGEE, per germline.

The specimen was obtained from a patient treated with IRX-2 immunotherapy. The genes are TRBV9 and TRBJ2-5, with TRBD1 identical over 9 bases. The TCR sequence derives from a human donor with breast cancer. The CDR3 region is CASSVDRGTETQYF. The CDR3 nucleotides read TGTGCCAGCAGCGTGGACAGGGGTACGGAGACCCAGTACTTC.